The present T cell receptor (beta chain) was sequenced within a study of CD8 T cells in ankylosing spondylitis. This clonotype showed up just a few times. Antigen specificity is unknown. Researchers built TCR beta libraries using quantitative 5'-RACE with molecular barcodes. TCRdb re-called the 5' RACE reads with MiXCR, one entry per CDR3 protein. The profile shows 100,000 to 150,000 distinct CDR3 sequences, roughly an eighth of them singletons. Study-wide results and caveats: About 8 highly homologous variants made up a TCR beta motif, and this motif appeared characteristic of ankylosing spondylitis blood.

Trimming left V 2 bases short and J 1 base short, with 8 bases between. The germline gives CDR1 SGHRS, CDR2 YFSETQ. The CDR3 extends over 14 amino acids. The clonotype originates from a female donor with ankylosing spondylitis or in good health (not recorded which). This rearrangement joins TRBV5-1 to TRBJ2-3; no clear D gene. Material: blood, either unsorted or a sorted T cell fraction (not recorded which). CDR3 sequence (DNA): TGCGCCAGCAGCTTTCTGACGGGCACAGATACGCAGTATTTT. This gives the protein CASSFLTGTDTQYF.